This is a list of T cell receptor beta chains from one sample in a study of OX40 agonist ivuxolimab in advanced cancers. Sequenced by immunoSEQ multiplex PCR; TCRdb stores in-frame clones only, minus some. The data show about 46,000 clones, with 80% to 90% seen just once and roughly 56% held by the top ten. Sequencing used CD4+ or CD8+ T cells sorted from blood, obtained in a trial of the OX40 agonist ivuxolimab. The receptors originated from an adult with an advanced solid tumor such as melanoma, head and neck, liver or kidney cancer. Each CDR3 is given with its conserved first and last residue. The D gene is left open where the match is weak. Clone size appears in some rows only: once, few, many, or a class for an expanded clone.

>TRBJ2-5|-|TRBD1|TRBV29-1
CSVRTGAQETQYF
TGCAGCGTTCGGACAGGTGCCCAAGAGACCCAGTACTTC
>TRBJ1-1|-|-|TRBV5-4
CASSLDKGNTEAFF
TGTGCCAGCAGCTTGGATAAGGGCAACACTGAAGCTTTCTTT
>TRBJ1-2|-|-|TRBV9
CASSSGGSGQYGYTF
TGTGCCAGCAGCTCCGGTGGATCAGGGCAGTATGGCTACACCTTC
>TRBJ2-1|-|TRBD2|TRBV10-3
CAISVVASGSRDEQFF
TGTGCCATCAGTGTAGTGGCTAGCGGGAGTCGGGATGAGCAGTTCTTC
>TRBJ2-5|-|TRBD2|TRBV7-9
CASSLARSGLAGVQETQYF
TGTGCCAGCAGCTTAGCGAGGTCGGGACTAGCGGGGGTCCAAGAGACCCAGTACTTC
>TRBJ2-1|-|-|TRBV11-2
CASSLGPINEQFF
TGTGCCAGCAGCTTAGGGCCTATAAATGAGCAGTTCTTC
>TRBJ2-1|-|-|TRBV9
CASSVGMWSNEQFF
TGTGCCAGCAGCGTAGGTATGTGGTCCAATGAGCAGTTCTTC
>TRBJ2-2|-|-|TRBV7-2
CASSRNSGGELFF
TGTGCCAGCAGCCGTAACTCTGGCGGGGAGCTGTTTTTT
>TRBJ1-1|few|-|TRBV11-2
CASSRSGLNTEAFF
TGTGCCAGCTCCCGGTCCGGCTTGAACACTGAAGCTTTCTTT
>TRBJ2-3|-|TRBD2|TRBV13
CASSLSVAGEGDTQYF
TGTGCCAGCAGCTTATCTGTAGCGGGAGAGGGTGATACGCAGTATTTT
>TRBJ2-3|-|TRBD2|TRBV4-1
CASSQEPPGGPTDTQYF
TGCGCCAGCAGCCAAGAACCCCCGGGAGGGCCGACAGATACGCAGTATTTT
>TRBJ2-7|-|-|TRBV9
CASSSRSWDEQYF
TGTGCCAGCAGCTCACGCAGTTGGGACGAGCAGTACTTC
>TRBJ2-1|-|TRBD2|TRBV5-1
CASSLGLAPLYNEQFF
TGCGCCAGCAGCTTGGGACTAGCTCCCCTCTACAATGAGCAGTTCTTC
>TRBJ2-7|-|-|TRBV7-9
CASSSRLDEQYF
TGTGCCAGCAGCTCCCGGTTGGACGAGCAGTACTTC
>TRBJ2-3|-|TRBD2|TRBV5-1
CASSLVSGGPTDTQYF
TGCGCCAGCAGCTTGGTTAGCGGGGGACCCACAGATACGCAGTATTTT
>TRBJ1-2|-|-|TRBV7-2
CASSLAAGQGHVYTF
TGTGCCAGCAGCTTAGCAGCCGGGCAGGGGCATGTCTACACCTTC
>TRBJ2-1|-|TRBD1|TRBV27
CASSLGRTGGRNEQFF
TGTGCCAGCAGTTTGGGCCGGACAGGGGGGCGGAATGAGCAGTTCTTC
>TRBJ2-5|-|-|TRBV28
CASSTWVEQTQYF
TGTGCCAGCAGTACCTGGGTAGAGCAGACCCAGTACTTC
>TRBJ1-6|-|TRBD1|TRBV19
CASSIDRGRSPLHF
TGTGCCAGTAGTATCGATAGGGGGCGTTCACCCCTCCACTTT
>TRBJ2-7|once|TRBD2|TRBV12-5
CASGLVSGLVYEQYF
TGTGCTAGTGGTTTGGTTTCGGGACTAGTCTACGAGCAGTACTTC
>TRBJ2-3|-|-|TRBV4-1
CASSQDRGSSTDTQYF
TGCGCCAGCAGCCAAGATAGGGGTAGCAGCACAGATACGCAGTATTTT
>TRBJ2-7|once|TRBD1|TRBV7-9
CASSPGTGYEQYF
TGTGCCAGCAGCCCCGGGACAGGATACGAGCAGTACTTC
>TRBJ2-5|-|TRBD1|TRBV6-1
CASSGQGFETQYF
TGTGCCAGCAGTGGACAGGGATTCGAGACCCAGTACTTC
>TRBJ1-4|once|TRBD1|TRBV30
CAWNTGTDWEKLFF
TGTGCCTGGAACACCGGGACAGACTGGGAAAAACTGTTTTTT
>TRBJ2-7|-|-|TRBV29-1
CSVRSAGSGQYF
TGCAGCGTTCGTTCCGCAGGGTCCGGGCAGTACTTC
>TRBJ2-7|-|TRBD2|TRBV2
CASSEAQRTSESYEQYF
TGTGCCAGCAGTGAAGCGCAAAGGACTAGCGAATCATACGAGCAGTACTTC
>TRBJ2-7|-|-|TRBV7-3
CASSSRNTAYEQYF
TGTGCCAGCAGCTCCCGCAACACCGCCTACGAGCAGTACTTC
>TRBJ2-1|-|TRBD1|TRBV19
CASSIDRDRYNEQFF
TGTGCCAGTAGTATCGACAGGGATCGGTACAATGAGCAGTTCTTC
>TRBJ2-3|once|-|TRBV9
CASSRLDITDTQYF
TGTGCCAGCAGCCGACTAGACATCACAGATACGCAGTATTTT
>TRBJ2-7|-|TRBD2|TRBV10-3
CATSPGLAGDEQYF
TGTGCCACTAGTCCGGGACTAGCGGGAGACGAGCAGTACTTC
>TRBJ1-2|-|-|TRBV10-3
CAISDPYSGYTF
TGTGCCATCTCCGACCCATATTCCGGCTACACCTTC
>TRBJ1-2|-|TRBD1|TRBV15
CATSSLGQGAFGYTF
TGTGCCACCAGCAGCCTCGGACAGGGGGCCTTTGGCTACACCTTC
>TRBJ1-1|-|-|TRBV5-1
CASRLIGETEAFF
TGCGCCAGCAGATTGATTGGGGAAACTGAAGCTTTCTTT
>TRBJ1-2|few|TRBD1|TRBV10-3
CAISDQGAYGYTF
TGTGCCATCAGTGATCAGGGGGCCTATGGCTACACCTTC
>TRBJ2-2|-|-|TRBV27
CASRTWGTGELFF
TGTGCCAGCAGGACATGGGGTACCGGGGAGCTGTTTTTT
>TRBJ2-7|-|TRBD1|TRBV5-6
CASSGQGGADEQYF
TGTGCCAGCAGCGGACAGGGTGGTGCCGACGAGCAGTACTTC
>TRBJ2-3|-|-|TRBV2
CASQRGEASTDTQYF
TGTGCCAGCCAGAGGGGGGAAGCTAGCACAGATACGCAGTATTTT
>TRBJ2-2|-|-|TRBV6-5
CASSYTRTGELFF
TGTGCCAGCAGTTATACACGGACCGGGGAGCTGTTTTTT
>TRBJ2-5|-|-|TRBV2
CASMWTEFGETQYF
TGTGCCAGCATGTGGACGGAGTTCGGGGAGACCCAGTACTTC
>TRBJ2-7|-|TRBD1|TRBV19
CASSIDPHTTGGAGAEQYF
TGTGCCAGTAGTATAGACCCCCACACGACAGGGGGCGCGGGGGCCGAGCAGTACTTC
>TRBJ2-1|-|-|TRBV9
CASSVELGGEQFF
TGTGCCAGCAGCGTAGAGCTCGGCGGTGAGCAGTTCTTC
>TRBJ2-1|-|-|TRBV4-2
CASSQDGNLFHNEQFF
TGTGCCAGTAGCCAAGATGGGAACTTATTTCACAATGAGCAGTTCTTC
>TRBJ1-3|-|-|TRBV5-1
CASSLDGNTIYF
TGCGCCAGCAGCTTGGATGGAAACACCATATATTTT
>TRBJ2-2|-|-|TRBV7-7
CASSLAAGANTGELFF
TGTGCTAGCAGCTTAGCTGCTGGGGCGAACACCGGGGAGCTGTTTTTT